These 27 T cell receptor beta chains originate from one sample sequenced in a study of shared clonotypes between healthy human individuals. Only in-frame clones appear in the TCRdb table, and some are missing; sequencing was by immunoSEQ multiplex PCR. This table holds 2 million to 2.5 million clones, roughly 93% found once. Input material: naive CD4+ T cells from PBMCs. The sample's subset: CD45RA+ positively selected. The origin of the receptors is a man in his late teens or twenties in good health. Some clones in this sample may be carry-over from other donors' samples.

The rearrangement joins TRBV5-1 to TRBJ2-7, with TRBD1 identical over 8 bases. With 5 bases clipped from V and 2 bases from J, the junction kept 9 bases outside the gene matches. The CDR3 consists of 15 residues. Germline-derived CDR1 and CDR2 are SGHRS and YFSETQ. DNA for the CDR3: TGCGCCAGCAGAACGAACTCGGGACAGGCCTACGAGCAGTACTTC. Protein product: CASRTNSGQAYEQYF.

This clone was picked up one time. V gene TRBV4-2 combines with J gene TRBJ2-1, with D possibly TRBD2 on 5 matching bases. The germline V gene has CDR1 LGHNA and CDR2 YNFKEQ. The CDR3 consists of 15 residues. Trimming removed 3 bases at V and 6 bases at J, with 15 bases between. CDR3 loop: CASSQAVVDFNEQFF. DNA for the CDR3: TGTGCCAGCAGCCAGGCTGTGGTGGACTTCAATGAGCAGTTCTTC.

This chain connects TRBV5-1 to TRBJ2-3, with 13 bases identical to TRBD2. The germline V gene has CDR1 SGHRS and CDR2 YFSETQ. This CDR3 is built from 18 residues. Trimming took 3 bases from V and 0 from J; bases not matched to a gene: 7. The CDR3 reads CASSSGTSGTYSTDTQYF. The CDR3 DNA reads as TGCGCCAGCAGCTCCGGGACTAGCGGGACTTATAGCACAGATACGCAGTATTTT.

The genes are TRBV5-4 and TRBJ1-1, with TRBD1 as a possible D gene (6 bases). The CDR3 extends over 13 amino acids. V was shortened by 5 bases and J by 4 bases, with 12 bases between the two germline ends. Germline CDR1 is SGHNT and CDR2 is YYREEE (reference sequence). CDR3 DNA sequence: TGTGCCAGCAGTACAGGGTTAGCCACTGAAGCTTTCTTT. Its translation: CASSTGLATEAFF.

On this clone: The sample contains more than one DNA sequence encoding this CDR3. The chain recombines TRBV12-5 with TRBJ2-3; D unclear. V was pared by 6 bases and J by 2 bases, with 6 bases between. Germline-derived CDR1 and CDR2 are LGHNT and FRNRAP. The CDR3 covers 12 residues. The CDR3 DNA follows: TGTGCTAGTGGCCGAGACACAGATACGCAGTATTTT. Protein: CASGRDTDTQYF.

This chain joins TRBV6-6 and TRBJ2-7; perhaps TRBD2 as D (5 bases). This CDR3 contains 14 residues. CDR1 MNHNY and CDR2 SVGAGI come from the germline V gene (reference sequence). V lost 7 bases and J lost 6, with 19 bases in between. The DNA of the CDR3 is TGTGCCAGCATACGAACCAGCGATGCGGGCGAGCAGTACTTC. Amino acids: CASIRTSDAGEQYF.

V usage is TRBV11-2 and J usage is TRBJ1-1, with TRBD1 as a possible D gene (5 bases). Germline values: CDR1 SGHAT, CDR2 FQNNGV. The CDR3 is 14 amino acids. V was pared by 3 bases and J by 5 bases, with 13 bases between. The DNA of the CDR3 is TGTGCCAGCAGCTTTGATGGGGGAGTGACTGAAGCTTTCTTT. This sequence encodes CASSFDGGVTEAFF.

The V and J genes are TRBV12-5 and TRBJ1-1; no clear D gene. CDR1 and CDR2 (germline): LGHNT, FRNRAP. The CDR3 extends over 18 amino acids. V lost 2 bases and J 7 bases, leaving 26 bases between the germline ends. CDR3 sequence reads: CASGLYPYPQSNRFEAFF. CDR3 sequence (DNA): TGTGCTAGTGGTTTGTACCCCTACCCCCAGAGTAACCGTTTTGAAGCTTTCTTT. The variable domain in full, with the rest retrieved from reference TRBV12-5 and TRBJ1-1, is DARVTQTPRHKVTEMGQEVTMRCQPILGHNTVFWYRQTMMQGLELLAYFRNRAPLDDSGMPKDRFSAEMPDATLATLKIQPSEPRDSAVYFCASGLYPYPQSNRFEAFFGQGTRLTVV.

This clone was counted once. The chain uses TRBV11-1 and TRBJ2-1; D call uncertain. V was pared by 1 base and J by 12 bases, with 13 bases between. Germline CDR1 and CDR2: SGHAT and FQDESV (reference sequence). CDR3 length: 13 amino acids. In DNA, the CDR3 is TGTGCCAGCAGCTTAGATGAGCGTTTGGCGCAGTTCTTC. Translation: CASSLDERLAQFF.

In regard to this clone: Mismatch with germline at one junction end may stem from a read error. V gene TRBV5-1 combines with J gene TRBJ1-3; 12 bases match TRBD1. The CDR3 length is 16 residues. CDR1 and CDR2 from the germline V gene are SGHRS and YFSETQ. CDR3 amino acids: CASRLGQGAAGNTIYF. Written as DNA, the CDR3 is TGCGCCAGCAGATTGGGACAGGGGGCAGCTGGAAACACCATATATTTT.

This sequence joins TRBV28 and TRBJ1-4; perhaps TRBD1 as D (6 bases). V was cut by 7 bases and J by 14 bases, with 14 bases left in between. This CDR3 contains 11 residues. In germline, CDR1 is MDHEN, CDR2 SYDVKM. The CDR3 region is CASTWGGGLFF. The CDR3 DNA sequence: TGTGCCAGCACCTGGGGGGGCGGCCTGTTTTTT.

This clone was observed once. V gene TRBV28 combines with J gene TRBJ2-2; 12 bases align to TRBD2. Per the germline V gene, CDR1 is MDHEN and CDR2 is SYDVKM. CDR3 length equals 15 residues. The V and J ends lost 6 bases and 7 bases, in that order; junction bases with no gene match: 6. The CDR3 protein is CASRRLAGVVGELFF. CDR3 bases: TGTGCCAGCAGGCGACTAGCGGGAGTAGTCGGGGAGCTGTTTTTT.

CDR3 DNA sequence: TGTGCCAGCAGCCAGTCGTGGACTACCACCACCTACAATGAGCAGTTCTTC. Protein product: CASSQSWTTTTYNEQFF. The V and J genes are TRBV4-2 and TRBJ2-1; TRBD2 might be the D (6 bases). Trimming cost V 3 bases and J 2 bases, with 17 bases left between them. Germline CDR1 is LGHNA and CDR2 is YNFKEQ. The CDR3 has 17 amino acids.

The V call is TRBV27, the J call TRBJ2-1, with 13 nucleotides matching TRBD2. The CDR3 consists of 15 residues. Germline values: CDR1 MNHEY, CDR2 SMNVEV (reference sequence). V shed 5 bases and J 3 bases; nucleotides not matched to a gene: 1. The CDR3 nucleotides read TGTGCCAGCAGTGGACTAGCGGGAGTCTACAATGAGCAGTTCTTC. It is translated as CASSGLAGVYNEQFF.

The chain couples TRBV4-1 to TRBJ2-2; 7 bases match TRBD2. Germline loops: CDR1 MGHRA, CDR2 YSYEKL. V dropped 7 bases and J dropped 1; count of bases not matched to a gene: 6. There are 15 residues in the CDR3. The CDR3 DNA reads TGCGCCAGCACCCCTAGCGGAGGGAACACCGGGGAGCTGTTTTTT. Translating it yields CASTPSGGNTGELFF.

The V gene is TRBV5-1, the J gene TRBJ2-7, with a weak D call TRBD2 (6 bases). V was trimmed by 1 base and J by 2 bases, leaving 13 bases between them. Germline V gene lookup returns CDR1 SGHRS and CDR2 YFSETQ. CDR3 size: 15 residues. The CDR3 spells CASSLRGRGTYEQYF. The CDR3 DNA follows: TGCGCCAGCAGCTTGCGGGGGAGAGGGACCTACGAGCAGTACTTC.

This clone was picked up one time. Other nucleotide sequences in the sample specify the same CDR3. The rearrangement links TRBV5-1 to TRBJ2-5; D gene uncertain. This CDR3 comprises 14 residues. V was pared by 1 base and J by 0 bases, with 7 bases between. CDR1 is SGHRS, CDR2 YFSETQ, per germline. In nucleotides, the CDR3 is TGCGCCAGCAGCTTGAATCCAGACCAAGAGACCCAGTACTTC. As protein: CASSLNPDQETQYF.

This chain uses TRBV6-1 with TRBJ1-5; unclear D gene. The CDR3 spans 13 residues. Trimming pared 4 bases from V and 4 bases from J, leaving 8 bases between. Germline V gives CDR1 MNHNS, CDR2 SASEGT. The CDR3 nucleotides are TGTGCCAGCAGTGGGGGTTGGAATCAGCCCCAGCATTTT. This encodes CASSGGWNQPQHF.

The rearrangement uses TRBV9 and TRBJ1-4; D unresolved. From germline, CDR1 is SGDLS and CDR2 YYNGEE. The CDR3 contains 19 residues. Trimming cost V 0 bases and J 0 bases, with 18 bases left between them. The CDR3 DNA sequence: TGTGCCAGCAGCGTAGAGGCAGGACTCTTCCCCACAACTAATGAAAAACTGTTTTTT. Translated, it gives CASSVEAGLFPTTNEKLFF.

V usage is TRBV29-1 and J usage is TRBJ2-7, with D possibly matching TRBD1 (5 bases). Trimming removed 5 bases from V and 3 bases from J, with 14 bases in between. The CDR3 consists of 13 residues. The V gene's germline CDR1 is SQVTM and CDR2 ANQGSEA. In DNA form, the CDR3 reads TGCAGCGTTTCCAGGGCAGGTGTCTACGAGCAGTACTTC. Its translation: CSVSRAGVYEQYF.

V and J are TRBV27 and TRBJ2-2; 7 bases are shared with TRBD1. Trimming at V came to 4 bases and at J to 0 bases, leaving 5 bases not matched to a gene. CDR3 length: 16 amino acids. In germline, CDR1 is MNHEY, CDR2 SMNVEV (reference sequence). CDR3 nucleotide sequence: TGTGCCAGCAGTTCACGACAGGGTTCGAACACCGGGGAGCTGTTTTTT. It translates to CASSSRQGSNTGELFF.

The chain employs TRBV28 and TRBJ2-1; D possibly corresponds to TRBD2 (7 bases). The CDR3 sequence is 18 residues long. Germline V gene lookup returns CDR1 MDHEN and CDR2 SYDVKM. The V gene lost 5 bases and the J gene lost 3 bases, with 23 bases spanning the gap. CDR3 amino acids: CASSPGQGGGSRYNEQFF. DNA for the CDR3: TGTGCCAGCAGTCCGGGACAAGGGGGGGGTTCCCGCTACAATGAGCAGTTCTTC.

This sequence joins TRBV29-1 and TRBJ1-1; D unresolved. Trimming removed 6 bases from V and 6 bases from J, with 20 bases in between. Germline CDR1 reads SQVTM; CDR2 reads ANQGSEA. The length of the CDR3 is 14 residues. The CDR3 sequence is CSVSGLPVRAEAFF. DNA for the CDR3: TGCAGCGTCTCGGGCCTCCCCGTCCGGGCTGAAGCTTTCTTT.

The chain is built from TRBV6-5 and TRBJ1-1; no clear D. Germline V gene data show CDR1 as MNHEY and CDR2 as SVGAGI. The V end lost 0 bases, the J end lost 0 bases, and 8 bases lay between the germline ends. This CDR3 contains 15 residues. The CDR3 DNA reads as TGTGCCAGCAGTTACTCGTCGGCCGTGAACACTGAAGCTTTCTTT. Its translation is CASSYSSAVNTEAFF.

The chain couples TRBV4-3 to TRBJ2-5; the match to TRBD1 covers 10 bases. The trim removed 0 bases at V and 5 bases at J, leaving 9 bases unmatched. Germline CDR1 reads LGHNA; CDR2 reads YSLEER. CDR3 length: 17 residues. CDR3 nucleotides: TGCGCCAGCAGCCAAGATCTCCTGACAGGGGGCAGGGAGACCCAGTACTTC. It encodes CASSQDLLTGGRETQYF.

The J gene is TRBJ1-2, the V gene TRBV25-1; 10 bases match TRBD1. Unmatched junction bases numbered 3, after V lost 6 bases and J lost 2 bases. The germline CDR1 and CDR2 sequences are MGHDK and SYGVNS. The CDR3 runs 14 residues. The CDR3, as DNA: TGTGCCAGCAGGGGGGACAGGGGAAACTATGGCTACACCTTC. It translates to CASRGDRGNYGYTF.

The chain carries TRBV5-5 and TRBJ1-5; D is ambiguous. Looked up from germline, CDR1 is SGHKS and CDR2 is YYEKEE (reference sequence). Trimming pared 3 bases from V and 0 bases from J, leaving 10 bases between. The CDR3 runs 15 residues. The chain's CDR3 is CASSWAGFSNQPQHF. CDR3 nucleotides: TGTGCCAGCAGCTGGGCCGGCTTTAGCAATCAGCCCCAGCATTTT. Full variable domain (rest looked up from reference TRBV5-5 and TRBJ1-5): DAGVTQSPTHLIKTRGQQVTLRCSPISGHKSVSWYQQVLGQGPQFIFQYYEKEERGRGNFPDRFSARQFPNYSSELNVNALLLGDSALYLCASSWAGFSNQPQHFGDGTRLSIL.